This T cell receptor (beta chain) came from a study of neurological immune-mediated disorders. Unsorted libraries were generated from 2 million PBMCs held at -80 degrees C. There are many counts of this clonotype. The making of cDNA relied on 5'RACE with 10-nucleotide random UMIs. Each CDR3 protein gets one entry after TCRdb re-called the 5' RACE reads with MiXCR. The table shows 77,000 or so distinct CDR3 sequences, with around 9.9% occurring only once. V lost 2 bases and J lost 6, with 14 bases in between. The CDR3 has 14 amino acids. Germline V lookup: CDR1 LGHDT, CDR2 YNNKEL (reference sequence). Sequenced material: PBMCs. This chain joins TRBV3-1 and TRBJ2-7; no reliable D call. This TCR was recovered from a man in his forties or fifties in good health. The CDR3 region has the DNA TGTGCCAGCAGCCAAAGAGGTGTTTTCGGCGAGCAGTACTTC. Translating it yields CASSQRGVFGEQYF.